These 29 T cell receptor beta chains were sequenced from one sample in a study of blood T cell repertoires in COVID-19. Repertoires were generated with immunoSEQ multiplex PCR, while TCRdb's copy carries only in-frame clones and drops some. Altogether some 40,000 clones are present, 78% being singletons, with the ten largest covering approximately 16%. Sequencing used peripheral blood. The receptor source for this set is a man between 65 and 85 years old with acute or convalescent COVID-19.

In its sample, this clone was seen a few times. The rearrangement links TRBV24-1 to TRBJ2-5; D is uncertain. The germline gives CDR1 KGHDR, CDR2 SFDVKD. This CDR3 contains 14 residues. With 7 bases removed from V and 4 bases from J, the gap between germline ends came to 15 bases. CDR3 coding DNA: TGTGCCACCAGACCCGGCGGTCCCTCAGAGACCCAGTACTTC. It is translated as CATRPGGPSETQYF.

The chain combines TRBV12-3 or TRBV12-4 with TRBJ1-2; D remains ambiguous. The CDR3 sequence is 12 residues long. V was trimmed by 2 bases and J by 8 bases, leaving 9 bases between them. DNA for the CDR3: TGTGCCAGCAGTTTAATTAGGAGGGGCTACACCTTC. Its translation: CASSLIRRGYTF.

CDR3 in DNA: TGTGCCATCAGTGCAGGAGATACGCAGTATTTT. It specifies CAISAGDTQYF. The V call is TRBV10-3, the J call TRBJ2-3; D is unclear. Germline assignment: CDR1 ENHRY and CDR2 SYGVKD. The CDR3 length is 11 residues. Trimming left V 4 bases short and J 5 bases short, with 4 bases between.

The genes are TRBV6-2 or TRBV6-3 and TRBJ2-7; 12 nucleotides align to TRBD2. The junction had 4 bases not matched to a gene; V was cut back by 5 bases and J by 2 bases. This CDR3 has 15 amino acids. Germline values: CDR1 MNHEY, CDR2 SVGEGT. CDR3 sequence (DNA): TGTGCCAGCAGTCTCCTAGCGGGGGGGCCCTACGAGCAGTACTTC. This codes for CASSLLAGGPYEQYF.

The rearrangement uses TRBV15 and TRBJ1-2; TRBD1 is a possible D gene (6 bases). CDR1 is LNHNV, CDR2 YYDKDF, per germline (reference sequence). The ends were cut back, 1 base at V and 3 bases at J, with 15 bases in the middle. CDR3 length: 16 amino acids. This CDR3 is CATSRGTGPPDYGYTF. CDR3 nucleotides: TGTGCCACCAGCAGAGGAACAGGGCCCCCCGACTATGGCTACACCTTC.

The chain links TRBV27 to TRBJ2-5, with 7 bases fitting TRBD1. The CDR3 spans 14 residues. The germline CDR1 and CDR2 sequences are MNHEY and SMNVEV (reference sequence). The J segment lost 2 bases and the V segment lost 3 bases, leaving 3 bases of the junction unmatched. The CDR3 DNA sequence: TGTGCCAGCAGTTTGTCGGGACAGCAAGAGACCCAGTACTTC. It encodes CASSLSGQQETQYF.

This clone was detected a few times. This chain links TRBV27 with TRBJ1-4; 7 bases fit TRBD1. Germline CDR1 is MNHEY and CDR2 is SMNVEV (reference sequence). V shed 2 bases, J shed 1 base, and the junction held 19 bases outside the gene matches. CDR3 length: 21 amino acids. The DNA for the CDR3 is TGTGCCAGCAGTTTACCCCTGATAGAAGGGGGCTCAGGAAGAACTAATGAAAAACTGTTTTTT. Translated: CASSLPLIEGGSGRTNEKLFF.

This chain uses TRBV27 with TRBJ2-1; TRBD1 agrees at 12 bases. CDR1 and CDR2 from the germline V gene are MNHEY and SMNVEV (reference sequence). The CDR3 loop spans 16 amino acids. Trimming at V came to 3 bases and at J to 3 bases, leaving 3 bases not matched to a gene. The CDR3 reads CASSFGDRGLYNEQFF. The CDR3 DNA reads TGTGCCAGCAGTTTCGGGGACAGGGGGCTCTACAATGAGCAGTTCTTC.

The CDR3 nucleotides are TGCGCCAGCAGTGAGTCAGGAAGCGGCAATGAGCAGTTCTTC. Translated: CASSESGSGNEQFF. The chain carries TRBV10-2 and TRBJ2-1; D may be TRBD2 (5 bases). CDR3 size: 14 residues. Trimming shortened V by 0 bases and J by 6 bases, and 9 bases separated the two germline ends. Germline CDR1 and CDR2: WSHSY and SAAADI.

This sequence joins TRBV9 and TRBJ1-2, with a possible D match to TRBD1 (6 bases). The CDR3 length is 14 residues. Trimming pared 0 bases from V and 9 bases from J, leaving 15 bases between. CDR1 is SGDLS, CDR2 YYNGEE, per germline. CDR3 bases: TGTGCCAGCAGCGTAGAGGCAGGGGCATCTAGCTACACCTTC. Translating gives CASSVEAGASSYTF.

The rearrangement links TRBV7-2 to TRBJ2-2; perhaps TRBD2 as D (5 bases). This CDR3 spans 15 amino acids. Germline V lookup: CDR1 SGHTA, CDR2 FQGNSA. Between the trimmed V and J ends, which lost 1 base and 1 base, there was a span of 7 bases. DNA for the CDR3: TGTGCCAGCAGCTTAGTGGCGGGGAACACCGGGGAGCTGTTTTTT. Translation gives CASSLVAGNTGELFF.

The chain combines TRBV19 with TRBJ2-3; a weak D match, TRBD1 (5 bases). The CDR3 runs to 17 residues. Trimming removed 5 bases from V and 0 bases from J, with 18 bases in between. Germline CDR1 LNHDA, CDR2 SQIVND (reference sequence). The CDR3 DNA sequence: TGTGCCAGTAGTCCAAGCCCCCGGCCAGGGAGCACAGATACGCAGTATTTT. This codes for CASSPSPRPGSTDTQYF. Full variable domain (outside the CDR3, taken from reference TRBV19 and TRBJ2-3): DGGITQSPKYLFRKEGQNVTLSCEQNLNHDAMYWYRQDPGQGLRLIYYSQIVNDFQKGDIAEGYSVSREKKESFPLTVTSAQKNPTAFYLCASSPSPRPGSTDTQYFGPGTRLTVL.

The chain couples TRBV5-5 to TRBJ2-7; 11 bases align to TRBD2. CDR3 size: 16 residues. The junction had 5 bases not matched to a gene; V was cut back by 0 bases and J by 3 bases. Germline lookup yields CDR1 SGHKS and CDR2 YYEKEE (reference sequence). As DNA, the CDR3 is TGTGCCAGCAGCTTGGTTTCTAGCGGGGGGTACTACGAGCAGTACTTC. Its protein product is CASSLVSSGGYYEQYF.

In this sample, this clone turned up a few times. The chain is built from TRBV28 and TRBJ1-2, with TRBD1 as a possible D gene (5 bases). The V and J ends lost 3 bases and 3 bases respectively, with 8 bases between them. Germline V gene lookup returns CDR1 MDHEN and CDR2 SYDVKM. CDR3 size: 13 residues. The DNA of the CDR3 is TGTGCCAGCAGTTTCGACAGAGACTATGGCTACACCTTC. Its translation is CASSFDRDYGYTF.

The rearrangement uses TRBV7-9 and TRBJ2-3, with D perhaps TRBD2 (5 bases). CDR1 and CDR2 from the germline V gene are SEHNR and FQNEAQ (reference sequence). The CDR3 covers 15 residues. V was shortened by 2 bases and J by 0 bases, with 9 bases between the two germline ends. CDR3: CASSLRAVSTDTQYF. CDR3 coding DNA: TGTGCCAGCAGCTTAAGAGCGGTCAGCACAGATACGCAGTATTTT.

This chain joins TRBV6-5 and TRBJ2-5, with D possibly being TRBD1 (6 bases). The V gene's germline CDR1 is MNHEY and CDR2 SVGAGI. V shed 0 bases and J shed 7 bases, with 15 bases lying between them. This CDR3 comprises 15 residues. CDR3 region: CASSYSKQGDVTQYF. The CDR3 nucleotides are TGTGCCAGCAGTTACTCGAAACAGGGCGACGTGACCCAGTACTTC.

This clone has just a few counts. The chain carries TRBV7-2 and TRBJ1-5, with 11 bases identical to TRBD1. Germline-derived CDR1 and CDR2 are SGHTA and FQGNSA. The CDR3 runs 18 residues. Losses at the gene ends were 5 bases for V and 2 bases for J; bases not matched to a gene: 11. The CDR3 bases are TGTGCCAGCAGCCCGGGACAGGGGGGGTTATCGGGCAATCAGCCCCAGCATTTT. Residues: CASSPGQGGLSGNQPQHF.

The chain links TRBV6-5 to TRBJ2-7; D call uncertain. The germline V and J ends were trimmed by 0 bases and 0 bases, with 9 bases remaining between them. The CDR3 contains 15 residues. Looked up from germline, CDR1 is MNHEY and CDR2 is SVGAGI. For the CDR3, the DNA is TGTGCCAGCAGTTACTCTGCGCAAATCTCCTACGAGCAGTACTTC. Translating gives CASSYSAQISYEQYF.

V usage is TRBV5-1 and J usage is TRBJ2-7; 7 positions match TRBD2. The CDR3 extends over 15 amino acids. J lost 7 bases, V lost 5 bases, and 15 bases had no gene match. Germline V gene data show CDR1 as SGHRS and CDR2 as YFSETQ. The CDR3 nucleotides read TGCGCCAGCAGGGGGGAGGGCAGGGTACCTTTGGAGCAGTACTTC. Amino acid sequence: CASRGEGRVPLEQYF.

The chain is built from TRBV7-2 and TRBJ1-4; D is unclear. Germline lookup yields CDR1 SGHTA and CDR2 FQGNSA. Deletions cut 3 bases from V and 13 bases from J, with 18 bases between. CDR3 size: 14 residues. In DNA, the CDR3 is TGTGCCAGCAGCTTTGGCCCGGAGATTCCCGGACTGTTTTTT. Translation gives CASSFGPEIPGLFF.

The chain recombines TRBV6-5 with TRBJ1-2, with TRBD1 matching over 8 bases. There are 15 residues in the CDR3. With V trimmed by 6 bases and J by 2 bases, 8 bases remained unmatched. Germline V CDR1 and CDR2: MNHEY, SVGAGI. The CDR3 DNA follows: TGTGCCAGCAGACCCCCGGGACAGGAAAACTATGGCTACACCTTC. Its translation is CASRPPGQENYGYTF.

The chain combines TRBV7-9 with TRBJ2-7; the D gene is possibly TRBD2 (5 bases). The length of the CDR3 is 13 residues. With 5 bases removed from V and 5 bases from J, the gap between germline ends came to 13 bases. Germline-derived CDR1 and CDR2 are SEHNR and FQNEAQ (reference sequence). The CDR3: CASSRVLGDEQYF. Written as DNA, the CDR3 is TGTGCCAGCAGCCGAGTGTTGGGAGACGAGCAGTACTTC.

The chain carries TRBV6-2 or TRBV6-3 and TRBJ2-1, with 7 bases lining up with TRBD1. CDR1 is MNHEY, CDR2 SVGEGT, per germline. The CDR3 has 16 amino acids. Trimming removed 2 bases from V and 0 bases from J; junction bases left unmatched: 4. The CDR3 DNA is TGTGCCAGCAGTTACGTCGGGGACAGCTCCTACAATGAGCAGTTCTTC. This gives the protein CASSYVGDSSYNEQFF.

The chain recombines TRBV5-1 with TRBJ2-1, with 7 bases that match TRBD2. J was trimmed by 0 bases and V by 5 bases; bases with no gene match: 5. The CDR3 spans 15 residues. CDR1 SGHRS and CDR2 YFSETQ come from the germline V gene. The CDR3 DNA is TGCGCCAGCAGTGGGAGGGAGGGCTCCTACAATGAGCAGTTCTTC. Its protein product is CASSGREGSYNEQFF.

The chain carries TRBV5-1 and TRBJ1-1; possibly TRBD1 for D (6 bases). Between the trimmed V and J ends, which lost 3 bases and 3 bases, there was a span of 12 bases. The V gene's germline CDR1 is SGHRS and CDR2 YFSETQ. The CDR3 spans 14 residues. CDR3 region: CASSSRAGDTEAFF. DNA of the CDR3: TGCGCCAGCAGCTCACGAGCAGGGGACACTGAAGCTTTCTTT.

This chain connects TRBV9 to TRBJ1-1, with D tentatively TRBD1 (6 bases). Germline CDR1 and CDR2: SGDLS and YYNGEE. The CDR3 is 15 residues long. V lost 4 bases to trimming and J lost 5 bases, with 18 bases between them. This CDR3 reads CASSSTGTPGTEAFF. CDR3 bases: TGTGCCAGCAGCTCAACGGGGACACCTGGGACTGAAGCTTTCTTT.

This chain joins TRBV19 and TRBJ2-5, with 9 positions matching TRBD1. The CDR3 contains 16 residues. After removal of 4 bases from V and 5 bases from J, the junction contained 11 bases not matched to a gene. CDR1 LNHDA and CDR2 SQIVND come from the germline V gene (reference sequence). This CDR3 is CASSSWGDDRGETQYF. CDR3 coding DNA: TGTGCCAGTAGTAGTTGGGGAGACGACAGGGGGGAGACCCAGTACTTC.

This clone appeared a few times. The rearrangement uses TRBV7-2 and TRBJ1-6, with D unclear. The CDR3 spans 14 residues. V was pared by 0 bases and J by 5 bases, with 5 bases between. CDR1 and CDR2 (germline): SGHTA, FQGNSA. The CDR3 spells CASSLARDNSPLHF. The CDR3 coding sequence is TGTGCCAGCAGCTTAGCGCGGGATAATTCACCCCTCCACTTT.

This sequence joins TRBV6-6 and TRBJ2-1; 9 bases match TRBD1. Germline V gene lookup returns CDR1 MNHNY and CDR2 SVGAGI (reference sequence). The CDR3 runs 20 residues. The V gene end was trimmed by 6 bases and the J gene end by 7 bases; junction bases not matched to a gene: 25. The CDR3 nucleotides are TGTGCCAGCAGCCGTATCTCCGGGACAGGGAACCCTAATTATGGGAATGAGCAGTTCTTC. Its protein is CASSRISGTGNPNYGNEQFF.